The present entry profiles one TCR beta chain with its context. Its antigen is not known. Germline V gives CDR1 SNHLY, CDR2 FYNNEI. V was pared by 6 bases and J by 4 bases, with 21 bases between. CDR3 size: 16 residues. MiXCR was run by TCRdb on the multiplex PCR reads, yielding one entry per CDR3 protein. The table shows fewer than 250,000 distinct CDR3 sequences, with about 30% occurring only once. This sample is drawn from a study of breast tumors, draining lymph nodes, adjacent tissues. Regarding the study as a whole: Compared with lymph nodes, tumors were less diverse; compared with nontumor tissue, more.

The lymph nodes were axillary draining lymph nodes from breast cancer patients. Sequencing was performed on axillary lymph node tissue. This TCR was sampled from a female donor with breast cancer. Some clones in this sample may be carry-over from other donors' samples. The chain uses TRBV2 and TRBJ1-1, with D unclear. CDR3 nucleotides: TGTGCCAGCAGGAAAAGGCCCTCCCCCGGAGGCACTGAAGCTTTCTTT. Translated: CASRKRPSPGGTEAFF.